One and the same sample provided the 30 T cell receptor beta chains below, sequenced in a study of T cell responses to AZD1222 COVID-19 vaccine. The method was immunoSEQ multiplex PCR; TCRdb's version includes in-frame clones alone and lacks a portion of them. Here the sample spans roughly 150,000 clones, 91% being singletons. Sequencing was performed on peripheral blood, taken on day 0 of AZD1222 vaccination. The receptors stem from an adult in good health.

The rearrangement links TRBV5-6 to TRBJ2-1; TRBD2 matches at 7 bases. V shed 3 bases, J shed 5 bases, and the junction held 2 bases outside the gene matches. This CDR3 spans 13 amino acids. Germline V CDR1 and CDR2: SGHDT, YYEEEE. CDR3 in amino acids: CASSWEGNNEQFF. For the CDR3, the DNA is TGTGCCAGCAGCTGGGAGGGGAACAATGAGCAGTTCTTC.

The DNA for the CDR3 is TGTGCCAGCAGCTTATCGGGTGAAGATACGCAGTATTTT. Protein product: CASSLSGEDTQYF. The chain couples TRBV7-9 to TRBJ2-3; no clear D. V lost 2 bases to trimming and J lost 5 bases, with 8 bases between them. The CDR3 contains 13 residues. The germline gives CDR1 SEHNR, CDR2 FQNEAQ (reference sequence).

V is TRBV12-3 or TRBV12-4 and J is TRBJ2-7, with D unresolved. The germline V and J ends were trimmed by 5 bases and 1 base, with 3 bases remaining between them. The CDR3 has 11 residues. CDR3 nucleotides: TGTGCCAGCAGTACGTCCTACGAGCAGTACTTC. Encoded protein: CASSTSYEQYF.

The chain is built from TRBV19 and TRBJ2-7; D remains unclear. Trimming took 5 bases from V and 0 from J, leaving 11 bases between them. CDR1 is LNHDA, CDR2 SQIVND, per germline (reference sequence). The length of the CDR3 is 14 residues. CDR3 nucleotides: TGTGCCAGTAGTGTGTCCCAGAGCTCCTACGAGCAGTACTTC. It specifies CASSVSQSSYEQYF.

This chain connects TRBV27 to TRBJ1-4; D not resolved. Trimming pared 6 bases from V and 0 bases from J, leaving 5 bases between. This CDR3 is built from 13 residues. Per the germline V gene, CDR1 is MNHEY and CDR2 is SMNVEV (reference sequence). Written as DNA, the CDR3 is TGTGCCAGCAGGCGGTCAACTAATGAAAAACTGTTTTTT. It is translated as CASRRSTNEKLFF.

A word on this clone: This specimen includes other DNA sequences encoding the same CDR3. The chain carries TRBV3-1 (or the pseudogene TRBV3-2) and TRBJ2-4; perhaps TRBD2 as D (5 bases). This CDR3 spans 16 amino acids. Trimming pared 1 base from V and 0 bases from J, leaving 10 bases between. Germline V gene data show CDR1 as LGHDT and CDR2 as YNNKEL (reference sequence). This chain's CDR3 is CASSQGRTLAKNIQYF. The DNA of the CDR3 is TGTGCCAGCAGCCAAGGGAGGACCCTAGCCAAAAACATTCAGTACTTC.

Written as DNA, the CDR3 is TGTGCCAGCAGAACCAACTACGAGGGTTCACCCCTCCACTTT. The encoded protein is CASRTNYEGSPLHF. The chain links TRBV3-1 (or the pseudogene TRBV3-2) to TRBJ1-6; D remains unclear. This CDR3 spans 14 amino acids. Germline CDR1 and CDR2: LGHDT and YNNKEL (reference sequence). V was pared by 6 bases and J by 9 bases, with 15 bases between.

A single count supports this clone. V is TRBV4-2 and J is TRBJ2-3; 8 bases are shared with TRBD2. The CDR3 extends over 17 amino acids. Germline-derived CDR1 and CDR2 are LGHNA and YNFKEQ. J was trimmed by 1 base and V by 0 bases; bases with no gene match: 6. Written as DNA, the CDR3 is TGTGCCAGCAGCCAAGATGGCTCGACTAGCGGCACAGATACGCAGTATTTT. It translates to CASSQDGSTSGTDTQYF.

This rearrangement joins TRBV7-9 to TRBJ2-7, with D possibly being TRBD1 (5 bases). CDR1 and CDR2 (germline): SEHNR, FQNEAQ (reference sequence). This CDR3 is built from 13 residues. Trimming stripped 1 base from V and 4 bases from J, with 8 bases between. CDR3 amino acids: CASSLGQKYEQYF. CDR3 in DNA: TGTGCCAGCAGCTTAGGACAGAAGTACGAGCAGTACTTC.

The chain couples TRBV3-1 (or the pseudogene TRBV3-2) to TRBJ1-1, with D unresolved. CDR3 length: 13 residues. Germline assignment: CDR1 LGHDT and CDR2 YNNKEL (reference sequence). V shed 4 bases and J shed 1 base, with 7 bases lying between them. The chain's CDR3 is CASSPRTNTEAFF. CDR3 nucleotide sequence: TGTGCCAGCAGCCCTAGGACGAACACTGAAGCTTTCTTT.

This chain connects TRBV6-6 to TRBJ1-1; D not certain. Germline loops: CDR1 MNHNY, CDR2 SVGAGI (reference sequence). V was clipped by 5 bases and J by 0 bases, with 19 bases between them. There are 17 residues in the CDR3. For the CDR3, the DNA is TGTGCCAGCAGTCAGAGAGGAGGAGTGGACTTGAACACTGAAGCTTTCTTT. It translates to CASSQRGGVDLNTEAFF.

The V call is TRBV5-5, the J call TRBJ2-7; TRBD2 aligns across 7 bases. The trim removed 9 bases at V and 0 bases at J, leaving 9 bases unmatched. The CDR3 has 14 amino acids. The germline V gene has CDR1 SGHKS and CDR2 YYEKEE (reference sequence). This CDR3 is CATARDYNSYEQYF. The CDR3 nucleotides are TGTGCCACCGCCCGGGACTATAACTCCTACGAGCAGTACTTC.

The CDR3 sequence: CASSLRQPYEQYF. The CDR3, as DNA: TGTGCCAGCAGTTTACGGCAGCCCTACGAGCAGTACTTC. The chain carries TRBV27 and TRBJ2-7, with no clear D. In germline, CDR1 is MNHEY, CDR2 SMNVEV (reference sequence). Trimming shortened V by 2 bases and J by 2 bases, and 7 bases separated the two germline ends. The length of the CDR3 is 13 residues.

V and J are TRBV9 and TRBJ2-3; 12 bases are a match to TRBD2. Trimming at V came to 2 bases and at J to 6 bases, leaving 7 bases not matched to a gene. In germline, CDR1 is SGDLS, CDR2 YYNGEE. This CDR3 has 16 residues. Here the CDR3 DNA reads TGTGCCAGCAGCGTTTCGGGACTAGCGGGCGCGGATACGCAGTATTTT. This encodes CASSVSGLAGADTQYF.

The rearrangement joins TRBV7-2 to TRBJ2-7; D gene ambiguous. Germline V gene sequence: CDR1 SGHTA, CDR2 FQGNSA. V was trimmed by 1 base and J by 6 bases, leaving 4 bases between them. The CDR3 has 11 amino acids. CDR3 sequence reads: CASSLVSEQYF. CDR3 nucleotides: TGTGCCAGCAGCTTAGTGTCCGAGCAGTACTTC.

The chain joins TRBV6-6 to TRBJ2-6; weak D call: TRBD2 (6 bases). Germline CDR1 is MNHNY and CDR2 is SVGAGI (reference sequence). The V end lost 8 bases, the J end lost 3 bases, and 11 bases lay between the germline ends. The CDR3 is made up of 14 amino acids. The CDR3 loop reads CASGPGDGANVLTF. The CDR3 bases are TGTGCCAGCGGGCCGGGGGATGGGGCCAACGTCCTGACTTTC.

The chain couples TRBV28 to TRBJ2-7; D is perhaps TRBD2 (5 bases). Trimming removed 6 bases at V and 7 bases at J, with 13 bases between. The germline V gene encodes CDR1 MDHEN and CDR2 SYDVKM. The CDR3 loop spans 12 amino acids. The CDR3 coding sequence is TGTGCCAGCAGGCTTGAGACGGGGGAGCAGTACTTC. Translated: CASRLETGEQYF.

This clone was picked up one time. CDR3 coding DNA: TGTGCCAGCAGCTCCGATACGAACACCGGGGAGCTGTTTTTT. As protein: CASSSDTNTGELFF. The chain recombines TRBV7-3 with TRBJ2-2; no clear D gene. CDR3 length equals 14 residues. V gave up 4 bases and J gave up 0 bases, with 6 bases separating them. CDR1 and CDR2 from the germline V gene are SGHTA and FQGTGA. The whole variable domain, filled in from reference TRBV7-3 and TRBJ2-2, reads GAGVSQTPSNKVTEKGKYVELRCDPISGHTALYWYRQSLGQGPEFLIYFQGTGAADDSGLPNDRFFAVRPEGSVSTLKIQRTERGDSAVYLCASSSDTNTGELFFGEGSRLTVL.

The V and J genes are TRBV5-4 and TRBJ2-7; D might be TRBD1 or TRBD2, each matching 6 bases. V gave up 3 bases and J gave up 6 bases, with 19 bases separating them. The CDR3 sequence is 15 residues long. CDR1 is SGHNT and CDR2 is YYREEE in the germline V gene (reference sequence). The CDR3 DNA sequence: TGTGCCAGCAGCTCCGAGAGGGGGGCGCGGGTCGAGCAGTACTTC. Protein sequence: CASSSERGARVEQYF.

This sequence joins TRBV2 and TRBJ2-5, with unresolved D. This CDR3 is 15 amino acids long. Trimming took 1 base from V and 2 from J, leaving 11 bases between them. CDR1 is SNHLY, CDR2 FYNNEI, per germline. Written as DNA, the CDR3 is TGTGCCAGCAGTGAAGGGACGCTGCGGCAAGAGACCCAGTACTTC. This codes for CASSEGTLRQETQYF.

This sequence joins TRBV4-1 and TRBJ2-7; D is possibly TRBD1 (5 bases). The CDR3 covers 14 residues. CDR1 MGHRA and CDR2 YSYEKL come from the germline V gene. Trimming took off 3 bases at V and 5 bases at J, with 14 bases between the two ends. The CDR3 here is CASSHPPGAHEQYF. The DNA of the CDR3 is TGCGCCAGCAGCCACCCCCCTGGGGCCCACGAGCAGTACTTC.

J is TRBJ2-7 and V is TRBV7-2, with TRBD1 identical over 12 bases. Germline V gives CDR1 SGHTA, CDR2 FQGNSA. Trimming removed 5 bases from V and 0 bases from J; junction bases left unmatched: 5. The CDR3 has 16 amino acids. The CDR3 loop is CASSSGTGGLSYEQYF. CDR3 coding DNA: TGTGCCAGCAGCAGCGGGACAGGGGGCCTCTCCTACGAGCAGTACTTC. The full variable domain, its missing parts supplied by reference TRBV7-2 and TRBJ2-7, is GAGVSQSPSNKVTEKGKDVELRCDPISGHTALYWYRQSLGQGLEFLIYFQGNSAPDKSGLPSDRFSAERTGGSVSTLTIQRTQQEDSAVYLCASSSGTGGLSYEQYFGPGTRLTVT.

The V gene is TRBV19, the J gene TRBJ2-1, with TRBD2 matching over 12 bases. CDR3 length: 14 amino acids. Germline lookup yields CDR1 LNHDA and CDR2 SQIVND (reference sequence). V lost 9 bases to trimming and J lost 5 bases; unmatched junction nucleotides: 5. The CDR3 nucleotides read TGTGCCAGCTCCAGGACTAGCGGGAACAATGAGCAGTTCTTC. It encodes CASSRTSGNNEQFF.

This chain joins TRBV12-3 or TRBV12-4 and TRBJ1-1; 7 nucleotides align to TRBD1. V gave up 8 bases and J gave up 1 base; unmatched junction bases: 1. The CDR3 totals 12 residues. This CDR3 reads CASRTGNTEAFF. DNA of the CDR3: TGTGCCAGCCGGACAGGGAACACTGAAGCTTTCTTT.

This chain links TRBV5-4 with TRBJ2-3, with D maybe TRBD1 (5 bases). Trimming took off 0 bases at V and 3 bases at J, with 14 bases between the two ends. The CDR3 is made up of 16 amino acids. Germline V gene lookup returns CDR1 SGHNT and CDR2 YYREEE (reference sequence). This chain's CDR3 is CASSLAGGRETDTQYF. The CDR3 DNA reads TGTGCCAGCAGCTTGGCGGGTGGCAGGGAAACAGATACGCAGTATTTT.

This chain connects TRBV28 to TRBJ2-7; TRBD2 is a possible D gene (6 bases). Trimming left V 3 bases short and J 5 bases short, with 14 bases between. CDR3 size: 14 residues. Germline assignment: CDR1 MDHEN and CDR2 SYDVKM. CDR3 region: CASSFDGGKNEQYF. CDR3 coding DNA: TGTGCCAGCAGTTTCGACGGGGGTAAGAACGAGCAGTACTTC.

The chain uses TRBV10-2 and TRBJ1-1, with D uncertain. The V end lost 4 bases, the J end lost 5 bases, and 17 bases lay between the germline ends. The CDR3 loop spans 15 amino acids. CDR1 and CDR2 from the germline V gene are WSHSY and SAAADI. The CDR3 region has the DNA TGCGCCAGCAGTGTAGGCTTGTGGGATGGGACTGAAGCTTTCTTT. As protein: CASSVGLWDGTEAFF.

This clone showed up just once. The chain employs TRBV7-2 and TRBJ1-3; perhaps TRBD1 as D (6 bases). Germline V gene data show CDR1 as SGHTA and CDR2 as FQGNSA. The V and J ends lost 5 bases and 6 bases respectively, with 17 bases between them. The CDR3 consists of 15 residues. The DNA for the CDR3 is TGTGCCAGCAGCCCGCAGGGGTCTCAGGCAAACACCATATATTTT. This codes for CASSPQGSQANTIYF.

The table lists this clone with a count of one. The chain couples TRBV28 to TRBJ2-1; 13 positions match TRBD2. V was clipped by 5 bases and J by 3 bases; unmatched bases: 4. This CDR3 has 16 residues. CDR1 and CDR2 from the germline V gene are MDHEN and SYDVKM. CDR3 bases: TGTGCCAGCAGTATGACTAGCGGGAGGCTCTACAATGAGCAGTTCTTC. Translated, it gives CASSMTSGRLYNEQFF.

CDR3 sequence (DNA): TGTGCCAGCTCACCACGAGACAGTGTAGACTATGGCTACACCTTC. Translated: CASSPRDSVDYGYTF. This chain connects TRBV18 to TRBJ1-2; perhaps TRBD1 as D (5 bases). The germline V gene has CDR1 KGHSH and CDR2 LQKENI. CDR3 size: 15 residues. V gave up 1 base and J gave up 3 bases, with 12 bases separating them.